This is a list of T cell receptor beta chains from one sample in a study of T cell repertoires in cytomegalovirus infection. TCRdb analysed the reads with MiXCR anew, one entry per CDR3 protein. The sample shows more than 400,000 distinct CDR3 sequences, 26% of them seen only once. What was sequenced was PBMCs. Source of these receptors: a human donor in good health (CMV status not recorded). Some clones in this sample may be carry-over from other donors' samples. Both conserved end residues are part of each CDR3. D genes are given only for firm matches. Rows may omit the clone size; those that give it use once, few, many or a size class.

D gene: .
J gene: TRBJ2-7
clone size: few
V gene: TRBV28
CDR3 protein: CASSFVGVGYEQYF
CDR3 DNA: TGTGCCAGCAGTTTTGTGGGAGTCGGCTACGAGCAGTACTTC

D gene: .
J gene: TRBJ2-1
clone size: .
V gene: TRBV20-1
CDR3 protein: CSARRAGSYNEQFF
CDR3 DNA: TGCAGTGCTAGACGGGCGGGAAGTTACAATGAGCAGTTCTTC

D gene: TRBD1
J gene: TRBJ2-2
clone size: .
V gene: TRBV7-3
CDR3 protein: CASSHQDRANTGELFF
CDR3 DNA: TGTGCCAGCAGCCATCAGGACAGGGCGAACACCGGGGAGCTGTTTTTT

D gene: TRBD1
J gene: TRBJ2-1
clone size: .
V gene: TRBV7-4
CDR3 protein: CASRPGTVLYNEQFF
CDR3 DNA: TGTGCCAGCAGACCCGGGACAGTTCTCTACAATGAGCAGTTCTTC

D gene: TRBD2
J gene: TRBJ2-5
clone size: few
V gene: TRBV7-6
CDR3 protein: CASSLQLAPETQYF
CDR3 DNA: TGTGCCAGCAGCTTACAACTAGCGCCAGAGACCCAGTACTTC

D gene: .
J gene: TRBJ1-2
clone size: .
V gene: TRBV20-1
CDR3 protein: CSAKREGSAYGYTF
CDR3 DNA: TGCAGTGCTAAGAGGGAGGGATCTGCCTATGGCTACACCTTC

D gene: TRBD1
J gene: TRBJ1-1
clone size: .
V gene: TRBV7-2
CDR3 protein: CASSFGDRVNTEAFF
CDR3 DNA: TGTGCCAGCAGCTTCGGTGACAGGGTGAACACTGAAGCTTTCTTT

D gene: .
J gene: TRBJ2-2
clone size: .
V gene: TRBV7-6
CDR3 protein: CASSFGDLRNTGELFF
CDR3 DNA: TGTGCCAGCAGCTTTGGGGACTTGCGGAACACCGGGGAGCTGTTTTTT

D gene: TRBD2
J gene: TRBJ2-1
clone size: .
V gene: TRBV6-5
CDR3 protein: CASSYSRTSVDNEQFF
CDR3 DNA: TGTGCCAGCAGTTACTCGAGGACTAGCGTAGACAATGAGCAGTTCTTC

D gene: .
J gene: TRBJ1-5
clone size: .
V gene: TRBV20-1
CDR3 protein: CSARVGQSRPQHF
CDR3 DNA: TGCAGTGCTAGAGTAGGGCAGTCGAGGCCCCAGCATTTT

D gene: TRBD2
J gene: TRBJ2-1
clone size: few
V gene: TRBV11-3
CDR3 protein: CASSSPPSGRRHEQFF
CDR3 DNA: TGTGCCAGCAGCTCCCCCCCCAGCGGGAGACGTCATGAGCAGTTCTTC

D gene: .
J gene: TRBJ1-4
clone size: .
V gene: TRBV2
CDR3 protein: CAITSGQPNEKLFF
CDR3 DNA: TGTGCCATTACCTCAGGGCAGCCTAATGAAAAACTGTTTTTT

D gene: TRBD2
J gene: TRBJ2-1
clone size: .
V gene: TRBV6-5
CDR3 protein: CASSYSWLADYNEQFF
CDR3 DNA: TGTGCCAGCAGTTACTCGTGGCTAGCGGACTACAATGAGCAGTTCTTC

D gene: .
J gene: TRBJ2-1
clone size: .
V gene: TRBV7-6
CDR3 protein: CASSPVRNNEQSF
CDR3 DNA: TGTGCTAGCAGTCCCGTCAGGAACAATGAGCAGTCCTTC

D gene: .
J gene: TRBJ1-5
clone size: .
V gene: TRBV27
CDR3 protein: CASSPLNPLYSNQPQHF
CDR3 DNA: TGTGCCAGCAGTCCCCTTAATCCCCTTTATAGCAATCAGCCCCAGCATTTT

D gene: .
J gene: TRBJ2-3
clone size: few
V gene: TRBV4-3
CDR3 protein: CASSQDWAGPDTQYF
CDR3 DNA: TGCGCCAGCAGCCAAGATTGGGCGGGCCCAGATACGCAGTATTTT

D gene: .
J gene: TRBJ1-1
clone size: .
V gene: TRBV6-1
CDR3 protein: CASSDRRRTEAFF
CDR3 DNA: TGTGCCAGCAGTGACAGGCGGCGGACTGAAGCTTTCTTT

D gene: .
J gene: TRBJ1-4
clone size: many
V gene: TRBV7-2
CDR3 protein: CASSRTVNEKLFF
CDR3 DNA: TGTGCCAGCAGCCGGACAGTAAATGAAAAACTGTTTTTT

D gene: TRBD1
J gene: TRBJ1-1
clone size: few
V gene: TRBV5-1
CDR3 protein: CASVGQATEAFF
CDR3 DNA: TGCGCCAGCGTGGGACAGGCCACTGAAGCTTTCTTT

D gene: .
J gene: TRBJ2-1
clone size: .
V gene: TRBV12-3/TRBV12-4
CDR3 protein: CASSLNAGFNEQFF
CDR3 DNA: TGTGCCAGCAGTTTGAATGCAGGGTTCAATGAGCAGTTCTTC

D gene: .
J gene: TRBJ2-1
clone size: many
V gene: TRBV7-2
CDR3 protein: CASSLVVGVYNEQFF
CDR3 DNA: TGTGCCAGCAGCTTAGTGGTGGGTGTCTACAATGAGCAGTTCTTC

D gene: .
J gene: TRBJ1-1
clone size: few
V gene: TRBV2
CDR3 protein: CASSEDRDTEAFF
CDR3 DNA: TGTGCCAGCAGTGAAGACAGGGACACTGAAGCTTTCTTT

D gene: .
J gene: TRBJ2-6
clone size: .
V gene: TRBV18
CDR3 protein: CASSPQEDPGANVLTF
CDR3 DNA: TGTGCCAGCTCACCACAGGAGGACCCTGGGGCCAACGTCCTGACTTTC

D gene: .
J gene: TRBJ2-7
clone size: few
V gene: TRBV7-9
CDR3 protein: CASSPLTVEQYF
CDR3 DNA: TGTGCCAGCAGCCCCCTGACAGTTGAGCAGTACTTC

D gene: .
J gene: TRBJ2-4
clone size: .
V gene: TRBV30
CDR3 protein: CAWSGPGPQYF
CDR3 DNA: TGTGCCTGGAGCGGTCCCGGACCACAGTACTTC